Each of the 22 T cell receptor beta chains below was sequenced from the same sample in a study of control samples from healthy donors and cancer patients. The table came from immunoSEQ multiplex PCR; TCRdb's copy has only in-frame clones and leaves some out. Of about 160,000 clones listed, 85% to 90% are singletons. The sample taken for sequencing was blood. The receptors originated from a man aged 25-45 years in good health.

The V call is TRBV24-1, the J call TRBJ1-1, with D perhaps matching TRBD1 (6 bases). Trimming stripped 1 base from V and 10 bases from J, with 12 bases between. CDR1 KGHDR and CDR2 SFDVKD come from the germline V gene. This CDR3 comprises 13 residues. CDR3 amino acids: CATSDFSGAGAFF. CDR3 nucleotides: TGTGCCACCAGTGATTTTTCAGGGGCGGGAGCTTTCTTT.

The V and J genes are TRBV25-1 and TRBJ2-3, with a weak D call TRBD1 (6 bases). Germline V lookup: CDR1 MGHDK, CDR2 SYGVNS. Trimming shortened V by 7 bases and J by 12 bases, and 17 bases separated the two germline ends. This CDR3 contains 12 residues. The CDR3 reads CASTFSTGNQYF. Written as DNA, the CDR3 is TGTGCCAGCACCTTTTCCACAGGGAACCAGTATTTT.

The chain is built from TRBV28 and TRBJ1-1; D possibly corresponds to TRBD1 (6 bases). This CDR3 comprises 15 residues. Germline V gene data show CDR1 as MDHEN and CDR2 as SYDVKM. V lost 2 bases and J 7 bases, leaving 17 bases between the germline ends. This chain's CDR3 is CASSLPLGAHSEAFF. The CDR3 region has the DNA TGTGCCAGCAGTTTACCCTTGGGGGCGCATAGTGAAGCTTTCTTT.

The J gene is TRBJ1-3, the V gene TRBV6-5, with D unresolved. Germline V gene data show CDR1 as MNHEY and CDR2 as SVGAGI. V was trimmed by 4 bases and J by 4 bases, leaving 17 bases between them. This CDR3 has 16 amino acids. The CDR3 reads CASSSTGLFGGNTIYF. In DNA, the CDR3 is TGTGCCAGCAGTTCCACCGGACTCTTTGGAGGAAACACCATATATTTT.

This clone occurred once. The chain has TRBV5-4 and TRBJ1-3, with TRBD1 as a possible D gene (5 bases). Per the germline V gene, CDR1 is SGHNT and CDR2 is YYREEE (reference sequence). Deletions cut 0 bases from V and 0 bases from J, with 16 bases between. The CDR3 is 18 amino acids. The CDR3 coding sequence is TGTGCCAGCAGCTTGGGGGGTGCTGGGGCCCGCTCTGGAAACACCATATATTTT. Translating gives CASSLGGAGARSGNTIYF.

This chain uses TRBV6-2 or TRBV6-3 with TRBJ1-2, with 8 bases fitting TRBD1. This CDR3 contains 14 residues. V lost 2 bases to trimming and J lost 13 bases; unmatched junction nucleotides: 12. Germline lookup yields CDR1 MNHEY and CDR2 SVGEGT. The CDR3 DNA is TGTGCCAGCAGTTACCCCGGGACAGGAGGGATCGGCACCTTC. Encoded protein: CASSYPGTGGIGTF.

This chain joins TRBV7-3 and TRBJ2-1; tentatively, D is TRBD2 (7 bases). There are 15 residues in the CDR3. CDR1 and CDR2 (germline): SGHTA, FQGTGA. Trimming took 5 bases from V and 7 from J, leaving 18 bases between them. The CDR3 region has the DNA TGTGCCAGCAGCAGCCGGCCGGGGGGCGGGAATGAGCAGTTCTTC. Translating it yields CASSSRPGGGNEQFF.

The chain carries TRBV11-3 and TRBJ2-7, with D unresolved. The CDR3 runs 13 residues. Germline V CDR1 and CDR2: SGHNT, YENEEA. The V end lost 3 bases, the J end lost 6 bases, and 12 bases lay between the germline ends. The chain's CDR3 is CASSFRGEGEQYF. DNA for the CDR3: TGTGCCAGCAGCTTCAGAGGTGAAGGCGAGCAGTACTTC. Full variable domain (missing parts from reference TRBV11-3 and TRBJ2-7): EAGVVQSPRYKIIEKKQPVAFWCNPISGHNTLYWYLQNLGQGPELLIRYENEEAVDDSQLPKDRFSAERLKGVDSTLKIQPAELGDSAVYLCASSFRGEGEQYFGPGTRLTVT.

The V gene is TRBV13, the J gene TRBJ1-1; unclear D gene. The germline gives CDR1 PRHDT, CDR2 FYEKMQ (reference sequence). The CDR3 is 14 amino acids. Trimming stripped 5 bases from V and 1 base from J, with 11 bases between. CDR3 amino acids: CASSPRTENTEAFF. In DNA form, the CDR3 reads TGTGCCAGCAGCCCCCGGACGGAGAACACTGAAGCTTTCTTT.

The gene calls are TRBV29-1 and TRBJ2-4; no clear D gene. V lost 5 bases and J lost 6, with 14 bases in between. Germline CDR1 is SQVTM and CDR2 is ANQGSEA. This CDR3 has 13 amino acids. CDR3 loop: CSVRLKLGNIQYF. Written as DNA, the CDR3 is TGCAGCGTTCGCTTGAAGCTAGGAAACATTCAGTACTTC.

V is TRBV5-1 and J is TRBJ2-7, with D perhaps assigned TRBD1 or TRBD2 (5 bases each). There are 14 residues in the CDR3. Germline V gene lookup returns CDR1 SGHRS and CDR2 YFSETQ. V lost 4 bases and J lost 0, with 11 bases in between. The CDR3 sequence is CASSVRDDSYEQYF. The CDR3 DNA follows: TGCGCCAGCAGCGTCCGGGACGACTCCTACGAGCAGTACTTC.

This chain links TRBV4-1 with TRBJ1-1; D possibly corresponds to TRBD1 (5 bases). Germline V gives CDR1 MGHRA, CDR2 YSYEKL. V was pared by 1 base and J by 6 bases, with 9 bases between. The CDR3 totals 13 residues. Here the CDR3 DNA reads TGCGCCAGCAGCCAAGGGGGGTTGGCTGAAGCTTTCTTT. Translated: CASSQGGLAEAFF.

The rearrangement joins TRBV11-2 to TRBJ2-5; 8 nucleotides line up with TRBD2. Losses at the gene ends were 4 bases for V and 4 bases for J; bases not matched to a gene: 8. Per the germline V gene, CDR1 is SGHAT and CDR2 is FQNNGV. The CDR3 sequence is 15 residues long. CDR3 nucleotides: TGTGCCAGCAGCTCGACGGCGGGAGGAGGAGAGACCCAGTACTTC. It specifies CASSSTAGGGETQYF.

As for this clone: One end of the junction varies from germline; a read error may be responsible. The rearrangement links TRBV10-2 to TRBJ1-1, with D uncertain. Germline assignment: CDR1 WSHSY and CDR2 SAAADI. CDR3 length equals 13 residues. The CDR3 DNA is TGCGCCAGCATTGAGCCTACGAACACTGAAGCTTTCTTT. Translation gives CASIEPTNTEAFF.

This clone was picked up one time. The CDR3 nucleotides are TGTGCCAGCACTCTAGGGGGACAGGGATACAATGAGCAGTTCTTC. It specifies CASTLGGQGYNEQFF. V usage is TRBV27 and J usage is TRBJ2-1; TRBD1 agrees at 9 bases. The CDR3 sequence is 15 residues long. The V gene's germline CDR1 is MNHEY and CDR2 SMNVEV (reference sequence). The J segment lost 4 bases and the V segment lost 7 bases, leaving 8 bases of the junction unmatched.

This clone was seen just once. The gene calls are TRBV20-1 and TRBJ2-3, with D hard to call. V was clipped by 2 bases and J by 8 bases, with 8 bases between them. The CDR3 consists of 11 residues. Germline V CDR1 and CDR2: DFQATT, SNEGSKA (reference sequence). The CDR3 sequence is CSARTQTTQYF. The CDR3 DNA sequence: TGCAGTGCTAGAACCCAAACTACGCAGTATTTT.

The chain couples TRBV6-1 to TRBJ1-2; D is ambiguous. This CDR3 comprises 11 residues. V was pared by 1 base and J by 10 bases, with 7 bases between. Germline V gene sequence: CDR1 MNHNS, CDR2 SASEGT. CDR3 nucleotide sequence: TGTGCCAGCAGTGAAGTAACGTTCTACACCTTC. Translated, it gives CASSEVTFYTF.

CDR3 region: CASSYSFYRTYEQYF. Here the CDR3 DNA reads TGTGCCAGCAGTTACTCGTTTTACCGAACCTACGAGCAGTACTTC. This chain connects TRBV6-5 to TRBJ2-7; D not resolved. CDR1 is MNHEY and CDR2 is SVGAGI in the germline V gene. This CDR3 is built from 15 residues. Trimming removed 0 bases at V and 2 bases at J, with 11 bases between.

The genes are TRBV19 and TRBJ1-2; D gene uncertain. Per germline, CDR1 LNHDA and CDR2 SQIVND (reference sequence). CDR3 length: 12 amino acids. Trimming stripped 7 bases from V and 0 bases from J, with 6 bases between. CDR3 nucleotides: TGTGCCAGTAAACGAGCTAACTATGGCTACACCTTC. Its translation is CASKRANYGYTF. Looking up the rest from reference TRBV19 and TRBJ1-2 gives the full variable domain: DGGITQSPKYLFRKEGQNVTLSCEQNLNHDAMYWYRQDPGQGLRLIYYSQIVNDFQKGDIAEGYSVSREKKESFPLTVTSAQKNPTAFYLCASKRANYGYTFGSGTRLTVV.

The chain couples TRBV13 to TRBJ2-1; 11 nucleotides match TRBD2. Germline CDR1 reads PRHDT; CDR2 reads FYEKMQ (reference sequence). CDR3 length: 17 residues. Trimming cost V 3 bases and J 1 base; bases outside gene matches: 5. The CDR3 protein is CASSLVAGGPSYNEQFF. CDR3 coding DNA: TGTGCCAGCAGCTTGGTAGCGGGAGGGCCTTCCTACAATGAGCAGTTCTTC.

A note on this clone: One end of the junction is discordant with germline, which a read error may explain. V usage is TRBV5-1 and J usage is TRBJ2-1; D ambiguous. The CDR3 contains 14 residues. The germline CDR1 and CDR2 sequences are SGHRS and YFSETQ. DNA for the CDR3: TGCGCCAGCAGCTTGGAGACTGCCTACAGTGAGCAGTTCTTC. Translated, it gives CASSLETAYSEQFF. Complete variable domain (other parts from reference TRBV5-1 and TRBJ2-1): KAGVTQTPRYLIKTRGQQVTLSCSPISGHRSVSWYQQTPGQGLQFLFEYFSETQRNKGNFPGRFSGRQFSNSRSEMNVSTLELGDSALYLCASSLETAYSEQFFGPGTRLTVL.

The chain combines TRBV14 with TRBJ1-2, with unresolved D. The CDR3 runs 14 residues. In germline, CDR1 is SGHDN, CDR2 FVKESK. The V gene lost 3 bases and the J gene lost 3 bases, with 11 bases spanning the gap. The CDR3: CASSHWNGHYGYTF. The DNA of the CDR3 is TGTGCCAGCAGCCATTGGAACGGACACTATGGCTACACCTTC. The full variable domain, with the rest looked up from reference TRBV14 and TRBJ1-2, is EAGVTQFPSHSVIEKGQTVTLRCDPISGHDNLYWYRRVMGKEIKFLLHFVKESKQDESGMPNNRFLAERTGGTYSTLKVQPAELEDSGVYFCASSHWNGHYGYTFGSGTRLTVV.